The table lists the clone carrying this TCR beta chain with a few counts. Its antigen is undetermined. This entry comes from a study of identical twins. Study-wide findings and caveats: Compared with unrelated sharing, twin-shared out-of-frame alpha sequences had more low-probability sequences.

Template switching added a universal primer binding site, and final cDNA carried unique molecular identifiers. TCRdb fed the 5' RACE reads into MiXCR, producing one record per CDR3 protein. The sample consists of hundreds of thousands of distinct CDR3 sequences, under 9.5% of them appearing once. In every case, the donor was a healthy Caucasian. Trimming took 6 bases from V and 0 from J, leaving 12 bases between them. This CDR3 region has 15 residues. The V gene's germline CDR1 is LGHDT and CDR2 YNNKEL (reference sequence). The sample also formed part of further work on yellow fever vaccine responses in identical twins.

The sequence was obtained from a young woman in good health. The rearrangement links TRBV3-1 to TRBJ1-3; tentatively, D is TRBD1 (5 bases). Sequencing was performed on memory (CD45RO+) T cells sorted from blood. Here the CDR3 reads CASRRGAVSGNTIYF. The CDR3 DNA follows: TGTGCCAGCAGGCGTGGGGCAGTCTCTGGAAACACCATATATTTT.